These T cell receptor beta chains were read from a single sample in a study of T cells after yellow fever vaccination. A single record per CDR3 protein comes from TCRdb applying MiXCR to the 5' RACE reads. This sample has hundreds of thousands of distinct CDR3 sequences; roughly a fifth occur once, and the top ten carry 13% to 15%. Specimen: PBMCs, collected 15 days after the yellow fever booster vaccination. These receptors originate from a young man who received the YFV17D yellow fever vaccine. Both conserved end residues are trimmed from each CDR3. Size tells how often a clone was seen (once, few, many) or the class of an expanded clone, and some rows leave it out.

j_gene: TRBJ2-1; abundance: many; v_gene: TRBV6-4; CDR3aa: ASSAQGNEQF
j_gene: TRBJ1-1; abundance: -; v_gene: TRBV5-1; CDR3aa: ASSLPPGSGASEAF
j_gene: TRBJ1-1; abundance: -; v_gene: TRBV7-8; CDR3aa: ASSLTGTGAF
j_gene: TRBJ2-3; abundance: -; v_gene: TRBV20-1; CDR3aa: SARDPPLAGGGDTQY
j_gene: TRBJ2-2; abundance: few; v_gene: TRBV2; CDR3aa: ASSEASADTGELF
j_gene: TRBJ2-1; abundance: -; v_gene: TRBV20-1; CDR3aa: SASTLAESVF
j_gene: TRBJ2-7; abundance: -; v_gene: TRBV12-3/TRBV12-4; CDR3aa: ASSSNRVVSYEQY
j_gene: TRBJ2-7; abundance: -; v_gene: TRBV5-5; CDR3aa: ASSSGLAGLYEQY
j_gene: TRBJ2-7; abundance: few; v_gene: TRBV20-1; CDR3aa: SARAPPSGGSYEQY
j_gene: TRBJ2-7; abundance: few; v_gene: TRBV7-2; CDR3aa: ASSLKAGSSEQY
j_gene: TRBJ2-3; abundance: -; v_gene: TRBV20-1; CDR3aa: SALPLGGATDTQY
j_gene: TRBJ2-4; abundance: few; v_gene: TRBV20-1; CDR3aa: SARPSGSGDIQY
j_gene: TRBJ2-1; abundance: -; v_gene: TRBV5-1; CDR3aa: ASSGRQAWEDNEQF
j_gene: TRBJ2-2; abundance: -; v_gene: TRBV5-1; CDR3aa: ASSMADTGELF
j_gene: TRBJ2-1; abundance: -; v_gene: TRBV5-1; CDR3aa: ASSLEVYNNEQF
j_gene: TRBJ2-2; abundance: -; v_gene: TRBV20-1; CDR3aa: SAREDRANTGELF
j_gene: TRBJ2-7; abundance: few; v_gene: TRBV7-2; CDR3aa: ASSLYGPYEQY
j_gene: TRBJ2-3; abundance: -; v_gene: TRBV3-1; CDR3aa: ASSQGVGLLGTDTQY
j_gene: TRBJ1-3; abundance: few; v_gene: TRBV12-3/TRBV12-4; CDR3aa: ASIQGALGNTIY
j_gene: TRBJ2-1; abundance: -; v_gene: TRBV12-3/TRBV12-4; CDR3aa: ASSSLAGADNEQF
j_gene: TRBJ2-5; abundance: few; v_gene: TRBV20-1; CDR3aa: SARKLAEETQY
j_gene: TRBJ2-1; abundance: few; v_gene: TRBV9; CDR3aa: ASSADASGRSPGQF
j_gene: TRBJ2-7; abundance: many; v_gene: TRBV6-2/TRBV6-3; CDR3aa: ASSYPDYEQY
j_gene: TRBJ2-1; abundance: -; v_gene: TRBV12-3/TRBV12-4; CDR3aa: ASSLTRGNEQF
j_gene: TRBJ2-7; abundance: -; v_gene: TRBV27; CDR3aa: ASRVFGGAYEQY
j_gene: TRBJ2-7; abundance: -; v_gene: TRBV18; CDR3aa: ASSPGTVVTYYEQY
j_gene: TRBJ2-1; abundance: -; v_gene: TRBV6-2/TRBV6-3; CDR3aa: ASSQIAGVAWNEQF
j_gene: TRBJ2-1; abundance: -; v_gene: TRBV4-3; CDR3aa: ASRPGQGSYNEQF
j_gene: TRBJ2-1; abundance: -; v_gene: TRBV24-1; CDR3aa: ATSDSGQGSFAGYNEQF
j_gene: TRBJ1-2; abundance: -; v_gene: TRBV3-1; CDR3aa: ASNPSRQGAFGGYT
j_gene: TRBJ2-1; abundance: few; v_gene: TRBV12-3/TRBV12-4; CDR3aa: ASSVPPGTINEQF
j_gene: TRBJ2-1; abundance: few; v_gene: TRBV19; CDR3aa: ASSWYRGGGNNEQF
j_gene: TRBJ2-1; abundance: -; v_gene: TRBV6-5; CDR3aa: ASSYPRREGGNEQF
j_gene: TRBJ2-5; abundance: few; v_gene: TRBV6-1; CDR3aa: ACSPNPRGRETQY
j_gene: TRBJ2-1; abundance: -; v_gene: TRBV7-7; CDR3aa: ASSLVGTSGSEQF
j_gene: TRBJ2-6; abundance: -; v_gene: TRBV20-1; CDR3aa: SAGSGSGANVLT
j_gene: TRBJ2-3; abundance: -; v_gene: TRBV7-2; CDR3aa: ASSKGIAIPDTQY
j_gene: TRBJ1-2; abundance: -; v_gene: TRBV6-1; CDR3aa: ASSLRKGEYYGYT
j_gene: TRBJ2-3; abundance: few; v_gene: TRBV6-2/TRBV6-3; CDR3aa: ASSLLDGRADTQY
j_gene: TRBJ2-5; abundance: -; v_gene: TRBV4-3; CDR3aa: ASSQGSGSGGLGETQY
j_gene: TRBJ1-1; abundance: few; v_gene: TRBV6-5; CDR3aa: ASSSGSTEAF
j_gene: TRBJ2-5; abundance: few; v_gene: TRBV15; CDR3aa: ATSGQGGSTQY
j_gene: TRBJ2-7; abundance: -; v_gene: TRBV15; CDR3aa: ATSRDLKGSYEQY
j_gene: TRBJ2-7; abundance: -; v_gene: TRBV7-9; CDR3aa: ASSPLTGGPSYEQY
j_gene: TRBJ2-5; abundance: -; v_gene: TRBV20-1; CDR3aa: SASERGRETQY